A selection of T cell receptor beta chains follows, all from one sample in a study of T cells after posttransplantation cyclophosphamide. Sequenced by immunoSEQ multiplex PCR; TCRdb stores in-frame clones only, minus some. The sample is made up of around 35,000 clones, none counted only once. Sequenced material: PBMCs. The receptor set was obtained from a woman in her forties or fifties in good health and a related stem cell transplant donor. Both conserved end residues are part of each CDR3. A D gene is named only where the DNA matches it firmly. A row's size may be missing; if present it is once, few, many or a size class.

d_gene,v_gene,j_gene,abundance,len,CDR3nt,CDR3aa
-,TRBV2,TRBJ1-5,many,13,TGTGCCAGCAGTGATGAGGGGATCCAGCCCCAGCATTTT,CASSDEGIQPQHF
TRBD1,TRBV30,TRBJ1-5,few,18,TGTGCCTTCAGTGTGGGCAGGGGGCGCGTGGGGAGCAATCAGCCCCAGCATTTT,CAFSVGRGRVGSNQPQHF
TRBD1,TRBV28,TRBJ2-2,many,15,TGTGCCAGCAGTTTGGCTGGGACAGCCTGGGGGGAGCTGTTTTTT,CASSLAGTAWGELFF
TRBD1,TRBV27,TRBJ1-2,many,13,TGTGCCAGCAAGTCGACAGGGGTCTATGGCTACACCTTC,CASKSTGVYGYTF
TRBD1,TRBV14,TRBJ2-4,many,16,TGTGCCAGCAGCCTGGGACAGCGACTAGCCAAAAACATTCAGTACTTC,CASSLGQRLAKNIQYF
TRBD1,TRBV7-2,TRBJ1-1,-,15,TGTGCCAGCAGCCCGATGGGACAGGGTTATAGTGAAGCTTTCTTT,CASSPMGQGYSEAFF
-,TRBV27,TRBJ2-5,many,16,TGTGCCAGCAGTTTATGGGTTAGGGGGAGAGGGGAGACCCAGTACTTC,CASSLWVRGRGETQYF
-,TRBV10-3,TRBJ1-2,many,14,TGTGCCATCAGTGAGTCAGCGAGCAACTATGGCTACACCTTC,CAISESASNYGYTF
-,TRBV30,TRBJ2-5,-,14,TGTGCCTGGAGACTTGGATACGGGGGAGAGACCCAGTACTTC,CAWRLGYGGETQYF
-,TRBV28,TRBJ2-6,many,12,TGTGCCAGCTCCTCCCCACAAGATTTCCTGACTTTC,CASSSPQDFLTF
-,TRBV27,TRBJ2-1,many,16,TGTGCCAGCAGTCCTACCAGAACTAGCTCCTACAATGAGCAGTTCTTC,CASSPTRTSSYNEQFF
-,TRBV18,TRBJ2-4,many,18,TGTGCCAGCTCACCACCGATGAACAGGCGGGGAGCCAAAAACATTCAGTACTTC,CASSPPMNRRGAKNIQYF
TRBD2,TRBV9,TRBJ2-3,many,16,TGTGCCAGCAGCGCATTAGCGGGAGGGAGCACAGATACGCAGTATTTT,CASSALAGGSTDTQYF
-,TRBV30,TRBJ1-6,few,14,TGTGCCTGGAGTGGGACGGGGGGGAGGTCACCCCTCCACTTT,CAWSGTGGRSPLHF
-,TRBV30,TRBJ2-7,-,12,TGTGCCTGGAGGGGGGGATCCTACGAGCAGTACTTC,CAWRGGSYEQYF
-,TRBV12-3/TRBV12-4,TRBJ1-5,many,13,TGTGCCAGCGATATGGGGGGGGTACAGCCCCAGCATTTT,CASDMGGVQPQHF
-,TRBV6-6,TRBJ1-2,many,13,TGTGCCAGCAGTTACTCCCCTAGGAATGGCTACACCTTC,CASSYSPRNGYTF